The 5 T cell receptor beta chains reported below all come from one sample, sequenced in a study of graft-versus-host responses after intestinal transplantation. The table came from immunoSEQ multiplex PCR; TCRdb's copy has only in-frame clones and leaves some out. The table shows 35,000 to 50,000 clones, with around 96% occurring only once. Antigen specificity for these receptors is unknown. This sample comprised unstimulated CD8+ T cells sorted from spleen or lymph node cells, obtained before transplant. The receptors here all came from a human donor who was the organ donor for an intestinal transplant.

The genes are TRBV18 and TRBJ1-6, with TRBD1 matching 7 bases. The CDR3 consists of 16 residues. V lost 3 bases, J lost 7 bases, and 9 bases stayed unmatched. The germline gives CDR1 KGHSH, CDR2 LQKENI. The CDR3 sequence: CASSPGARTGNSPLHF. The CDR3 bases are TGTGCCAGCTCACCTGGGGCTCGGACAGGAAATTCACCCCTCCACTTT.

The J gene is TRBJ1-2, the V gene TRBV27; tentatively, D is TRBD1 (5 bases). V lost 5 bases, J lost 1 base, and 14 bases lay in between. CDR3 size: 15 residues. The germline V gene has CDR1 MNHEY and CDR2 SMNVEV (reference sequence). The CDR3 DNA sequence: TGTGCCAGCAGTCCCTTCGACAGCCTTAACTATGGCTACACCTTC. Encoded protein: CASSPFDSLNYGYTF.

Only one count was recorded for this clone. The rearrangement joins TRBV11-2 to TRBJ2-2; D not resolved. V lost 3 bases to trimming and J lost 4 bases, with 9 bases between them. The CDR3 consists of 14 residues. Looked up from germline, CDR1 is SGHAT and CDR2 is FQNNGV. The CDR3 is CASSLALGTGELFF. CDR3 coding DNA: TGTGCCAGCAGCTTGGCCCTGGGCACCGGGGAGCTGTTTTTT.

The chain couples TRBV7-8 to TRBJ1-2; D is unresolved. The CDR3 extends over 13 amino acids. Trimming cost V 1 base and J 6 bases, with 9 bases left between them. Germline CDR1 SGHVS, CDR2 FQNEAQ. DNA of the CDR3: TGTGCCAGCAGCTTAGAGGAATCCCATGGCTACACCTTC. Protein product: CASSLEESHGYTF.

This chain joins TRBV4-1 and TRBJ2-1; D is tentatively TRBD1 or TRBD2 (5 bases each). The V end lost 4 bases, the J end lost 10 bases, and 11 bases lay between the germline ends. This CDR3 has 12 residues. Per the germline V gene, CDR1 is MGHRA and CDR2 is YSYEKL. The CDR3 is CASSPGPTEQFF. Written as DNA, the CDR3 is TGCGCCAGCAGCCCGGGGCCTACAGAGCAGTTCTTC.